The clone carrying this TCR beta chain was seen only a few times. Its antigen is as yet unknown. The entry originates in a study of CD8 T cells in ankylosing spondylitis. Study-level points and caveats: A TCR beta motif of about 8 highly homologous variants appeared characteristic of ankylosing spondylitis blood.

TCRdb ran MiXCR on the 5' RACE reads and lists one entry per CDR3 protein. The profile shows under 850,000 distinct CDR3 sequences, 15% to 20% of them singletons. The CDR3 runs to 18 residues. Germline V gives CDR1 SGDLS, CDR2 YYNGEE. Trimming left V 0 bases short and J 2 bases short, with 19 bases between. V gene TRBV9 combines with J gene TRBJ2-3; D possibly matches TRBD1 or TRBD2 (5 bases each). The receptor was derived from a male donor with ankylosing spondylitis. The sample was blood, either unsorted or a sorted T cell fraction (not recorded which). The CDR3: CASSVVGTGRRATDTQYF. In DNA, the CDR3 is TGTGCCAGCAGCGTAGTTGGGACGGGGCGCAGAGCCACAGATACGCAGTATTTT.